This record concerns one T cell receptor (beta chain) sequence. The antigen is not known. Researchers ran the assay at a deep level. Sequenced by immunoSEQ multiplex PCR; TCRdb stores in-frame clones only, minus some. The sample contains about 600,000 clones, about 96% of which appear only once. After removal of 7 bases from V and 5 bases from J, the junction contained 7 bases not matched to a gene. The CDR3 has 15 amino acids. The germline V gene has CDR1 SGHNT and CDR2 YYREEE (reference sequence). The entry originates in a study of shared clonotypes between healthy human individuals. CD4+ cells underwent separation, giving CD45RA+ naive and CD45RA-negative memory subsets. Study observations and caveats: Naive CD4 clonotypes were shared across several donors at around 5%. Though the depth was large, rarefaction showed that sorted-subset sequencing was incomplete.

The receptor comes from a woman aged 30 to 39 in good health. The sample comprised naive CD4+ T cells sorted from blood. Subset specified: CD45RA+ positively selected. The chain employs TRBV5-4 and TRBJ2-2; 11 bases match TRBD2. The CDR3 here is CASGVAGGRTGELFF. The CDR3 DNA reads as TGTGCCAGCGGAGTAGCGGGAGGGAGAACCGGGGAGCTGTTTTTT.